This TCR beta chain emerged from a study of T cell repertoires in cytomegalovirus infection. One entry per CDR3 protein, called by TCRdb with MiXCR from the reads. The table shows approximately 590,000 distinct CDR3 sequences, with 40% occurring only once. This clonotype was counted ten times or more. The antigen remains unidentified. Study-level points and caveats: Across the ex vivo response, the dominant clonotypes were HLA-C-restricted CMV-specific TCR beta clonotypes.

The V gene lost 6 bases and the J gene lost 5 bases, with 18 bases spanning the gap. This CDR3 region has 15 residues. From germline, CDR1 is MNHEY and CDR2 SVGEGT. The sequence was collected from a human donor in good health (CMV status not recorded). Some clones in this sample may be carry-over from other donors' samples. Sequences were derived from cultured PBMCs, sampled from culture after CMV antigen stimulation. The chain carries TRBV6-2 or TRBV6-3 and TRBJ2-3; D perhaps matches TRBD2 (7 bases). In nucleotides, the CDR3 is TGTGCCAGCAGGGAAACGGCGGGGGCCGGAGATACGCAGTATTTT. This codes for CASRETAGAGDTQYF.